The present entry profiles one T cell receptor beta chain with its context. The target antigen is unknown. These data are taken from a study of T cells after yellow fever vaccination. Study-wide context: Low-cell-number fractions underwent preparation using SMART-Seq v4 Ultra Low Input.

The CDR3 length is 12 residues. V lost 4 bases and J 4 bases, leaving 8 bases between the germline ends. CDR1 is SGHRS, CDR2 YFSETQ, per germline. TCRdb fed the 5' RACE reads into MiXCR, producing one record per CDR3 protein. The table lists 300,000 to 400,000 distinct CDR3 sequences, 8.7% of them singletons. Regarding the study as a whole: The booster response re-showed most primary clones: approximately 97% CD4, around 85% CD8. A small proportion of clonotypes was detected in both the CD4 and CD8 compartments.

The chain has TRBV5-1 and TRBJ2-5; D gene uncertain. This TCR was recovered from a man younger than 30 who received the YFV17D yellow fever vaccine. The material sequenced was PBMCs, taken on the day of the first yellow fever vaccination. The CDR3 region is CASSMDLETQYF. DNA of the CDR3: TGCGCCAGCAGCATGGACCTAGAGACCCAGTACTTC.